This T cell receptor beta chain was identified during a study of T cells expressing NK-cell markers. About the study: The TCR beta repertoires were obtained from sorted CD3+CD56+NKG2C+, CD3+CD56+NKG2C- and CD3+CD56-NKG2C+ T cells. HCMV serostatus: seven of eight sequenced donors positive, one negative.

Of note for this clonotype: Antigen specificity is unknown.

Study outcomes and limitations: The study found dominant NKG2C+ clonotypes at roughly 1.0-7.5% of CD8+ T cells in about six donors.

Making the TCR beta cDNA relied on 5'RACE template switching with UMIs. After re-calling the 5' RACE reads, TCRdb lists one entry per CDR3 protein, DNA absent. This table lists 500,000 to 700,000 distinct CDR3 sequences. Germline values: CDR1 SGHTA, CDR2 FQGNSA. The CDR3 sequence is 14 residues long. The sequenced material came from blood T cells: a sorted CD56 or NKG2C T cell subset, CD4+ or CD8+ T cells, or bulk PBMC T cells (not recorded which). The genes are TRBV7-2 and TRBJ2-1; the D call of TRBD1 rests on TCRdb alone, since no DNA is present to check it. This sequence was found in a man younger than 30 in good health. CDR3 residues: CATQRDRAYNEQFF.